This entry features one TCR beta chain sequence. Its antigen remains unidentified. The CDR3 extends over 15 amino acids. From germline, CDR1 is SGHTA and CDR2 FQGNSA. V was trimmed by 3 bases and J by 4 bases, leaving 13 bases between them. Purities over 98% were achieved in all sorted populations. The data are from a study of beta chain features in type 1 diabetes. Findings and limits, study-wide: Type 1 diabetes patients had TCRB CDR3s that were shorter (moderately but significantly so) in all four CD4+ subsets. VDJ junctions in type 1 diabetes patients carried more deletions and fewer insertions. HLA effects on TCRB rearrangement stayed unresolved here.

Reverse transcribing all isolated RNA meant expressed TCRB transcripts were sequenced. Measured with immunoSEQ multiplex PCR; TCRdb has only the in-frame clones, and not every one. Of 100,000 to 150,000 clones listed, about 15% are singletons. This receptor was taken from a young man with type 1 diabetes. Material: central memory CD4+ T cells from blood. This chain connects TRBV7-2 to TRBJ2-1, with D possibly TRBD2 on 6 matching bases. The CDR3 loop is CASSLDTGLYNEQFF. CDR3 DNA sequence: TGTGCCAGCAGCTTGGATACGGGACTTTACAATGAGCAGTTCTTC.